Each of the 6 T cell receptor beta chains below was sequenced from the same sample in a study of shared clonotypes between healthy human individuals. The assay was immunoSEQ multiplex PCR, and TCRdb's table has in-frame clones only and misses some. The sample includes some 2.4 million clones, roughly 93% of them seen just once. The sample was naive CD4+ T cells from PBMCs. The subset: CD45RA+ positively selected. The receptors come from a man between 18 and 35 years old in good health. Some clones in this sample may be carry-over from other donors' samples.

V and J are TRBV28 and TRBJ1-3; 8 bases line up with TRBD1. Trimming took 7 bases from V and 4 from J; bases not matched to a gene: 6. This CDR3 region has 14 residues. Germline lookup yields CDR1 MDHEN and CDR2 SYDVKM. In DNA form, the CDR3 reads TGTGCCAGCACCGGGACAGGAGGAGGAAACACCATATATTTT. Encoded protein: CASTGTGGGNTIYF.

The table lists this clone with a count of one. The V call is TRBV28, the J call TRBJ2-3, with 10 bases matching TRBD2. J gave up 6 bases and V 6 bases, and 15 bases lay outside the gene matches. The CDR3 runs to 17 residues. Germline-derived CDR1 and CDR2 are MDHEN and SYDVKM. This CDR3 reads CASSPADEREGADTQYF. CDR3 bases: TGTGCCAGCAGCCCAGCCGACGAGCGGGAGGGTGCCGATACGCAGTATTTT.

The genes are TRBV7-9 and TRBJ2-7, with TRBD1 matching 9 bases. V shed 2 bases and J 4 bases; nucleotides not matched to a gene: 9. This CDR3 has 16 amino acids. Germline lookup yields CDR1 SEHNR and CDR2 FQNEAQ (reference sequence). CDR3 amino acids: CASSLTRTGEGYEQYF. The CDR3 DNA sequence: TGTGCCAGCAGCTTAACCCGGACAGGGGAAGGATACGAGCAGTACTTC.

The chain is built from TRBV10-2 and TRBJ1-2, with D possibly TRBD1 on 6 matching bases. The V gene lost 3 bases and the J gene lost 2 bases, with 13 bases spanning the gap. The CDR3 extends over 15 amino acids. Germline V CDR1 and CDR2: WSHSY, SAAADI. The CDR3 sequence: CASSDGGSSNYGYTF. The CDR3 DNA reads TGCGCCAGCAGTGATGGGGGCAGCTCGAACTATGGCTACACCTTC.

V gene TRBV11-2 combines with J gene TRBJ2-3, with D perhaps being TRBD1 or TRBD2 (5 bases each). The CDR3 extends over 18 amino acids. Trimming stripped 5 bases from V and 5 bases from J, with 26 bases between. CDR1 SGHAT and CDR2 FQNNGV come from the germline V gene. The CDR3 here is CASSLRDSGTEAGDTQYF. The DNA for the CDR3 is TGTGCCAGCAGCCTAAGAGACTCCGGGACGGAGGCGGGAGATACGCAGTATTTT.

With respect to this clone: This sample includes further DNA sequences coding for the same CDR3. The chain recombines TRBV7-2 with TRBJ2-7; TRBD1 is a possible D gene (5 bases). Looked up from germline, CDR1 is SGHTA and CDR2 is FQGNSA. Trimming cost V 4 bases and J 0 bases, with 10 bases left between them. The CDR3 has 14 amino acids. CDR3 DNA: TGTGCCAGCAGCTCCCAGCAGGGCTCCTACGAGCAGTACTTC. It translates to CASSSQQGSYEQYF.